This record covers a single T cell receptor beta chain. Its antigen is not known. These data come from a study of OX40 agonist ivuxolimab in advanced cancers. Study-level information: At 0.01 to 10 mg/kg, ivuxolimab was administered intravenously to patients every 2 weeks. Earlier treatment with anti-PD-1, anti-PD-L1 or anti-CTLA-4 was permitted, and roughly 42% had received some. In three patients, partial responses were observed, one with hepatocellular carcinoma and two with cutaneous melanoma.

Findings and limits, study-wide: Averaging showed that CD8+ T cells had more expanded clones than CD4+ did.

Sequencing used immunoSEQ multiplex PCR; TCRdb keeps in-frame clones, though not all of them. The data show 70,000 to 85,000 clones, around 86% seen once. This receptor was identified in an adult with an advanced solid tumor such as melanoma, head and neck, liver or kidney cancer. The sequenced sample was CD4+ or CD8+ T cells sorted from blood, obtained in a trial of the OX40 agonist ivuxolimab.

The CDR3 DNA sequence: TGTGCCAGCAGTCGCCTGGGAGCCGAAGAGCAGTACTTC. Translation gives CASSRLGAEEQYF. The chain couples TRBV6-5 to TRBJ2-7; weak D call: TRBD2 (5 bases). The germline V gene has CDR1 MNHEY and CDR2 SVGAGI. The V gene lost 5 bases and the J gene lost 7 bases, with 15 bases spanning the gap. This CDR3 is 13 amino acids long.